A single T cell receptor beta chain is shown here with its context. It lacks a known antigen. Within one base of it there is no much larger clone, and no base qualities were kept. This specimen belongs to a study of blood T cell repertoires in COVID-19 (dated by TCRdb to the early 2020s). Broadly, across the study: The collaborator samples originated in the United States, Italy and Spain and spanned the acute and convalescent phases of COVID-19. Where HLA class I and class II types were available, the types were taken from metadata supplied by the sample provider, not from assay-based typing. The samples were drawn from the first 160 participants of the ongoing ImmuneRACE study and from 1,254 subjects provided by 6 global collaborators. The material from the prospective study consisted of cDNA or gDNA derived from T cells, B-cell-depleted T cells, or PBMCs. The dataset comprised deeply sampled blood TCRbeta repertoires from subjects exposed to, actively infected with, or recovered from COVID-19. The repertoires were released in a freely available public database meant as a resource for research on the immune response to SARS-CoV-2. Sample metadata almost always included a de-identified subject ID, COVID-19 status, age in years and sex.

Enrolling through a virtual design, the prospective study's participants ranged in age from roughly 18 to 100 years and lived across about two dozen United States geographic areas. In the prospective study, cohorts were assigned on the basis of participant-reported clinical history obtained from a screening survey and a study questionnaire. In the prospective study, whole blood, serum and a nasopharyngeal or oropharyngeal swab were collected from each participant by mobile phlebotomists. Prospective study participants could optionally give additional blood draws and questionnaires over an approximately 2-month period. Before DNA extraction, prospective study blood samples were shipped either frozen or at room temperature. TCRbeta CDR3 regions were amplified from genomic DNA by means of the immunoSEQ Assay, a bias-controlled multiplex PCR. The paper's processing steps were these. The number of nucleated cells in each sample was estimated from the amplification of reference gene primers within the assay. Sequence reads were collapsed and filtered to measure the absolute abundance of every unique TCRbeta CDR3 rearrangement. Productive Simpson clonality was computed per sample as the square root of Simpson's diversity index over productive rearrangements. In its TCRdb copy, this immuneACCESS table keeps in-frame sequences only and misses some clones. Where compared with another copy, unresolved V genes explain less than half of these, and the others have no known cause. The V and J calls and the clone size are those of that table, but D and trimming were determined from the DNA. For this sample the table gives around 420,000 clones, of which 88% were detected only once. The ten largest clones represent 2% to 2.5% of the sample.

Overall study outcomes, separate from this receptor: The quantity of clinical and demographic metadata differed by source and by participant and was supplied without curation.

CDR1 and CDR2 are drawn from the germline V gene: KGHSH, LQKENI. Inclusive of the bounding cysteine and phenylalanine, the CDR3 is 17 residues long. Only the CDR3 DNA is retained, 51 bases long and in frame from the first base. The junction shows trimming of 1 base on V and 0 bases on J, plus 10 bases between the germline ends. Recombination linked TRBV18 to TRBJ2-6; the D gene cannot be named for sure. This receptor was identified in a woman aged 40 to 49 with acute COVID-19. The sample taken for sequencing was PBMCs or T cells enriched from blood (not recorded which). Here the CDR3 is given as CASSPRSGNSGANVLTF. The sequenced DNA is TGTGCCAGCTCACCACGTTCAGGCAACTCTGGGGCCAACGTCCTGACTTTC.